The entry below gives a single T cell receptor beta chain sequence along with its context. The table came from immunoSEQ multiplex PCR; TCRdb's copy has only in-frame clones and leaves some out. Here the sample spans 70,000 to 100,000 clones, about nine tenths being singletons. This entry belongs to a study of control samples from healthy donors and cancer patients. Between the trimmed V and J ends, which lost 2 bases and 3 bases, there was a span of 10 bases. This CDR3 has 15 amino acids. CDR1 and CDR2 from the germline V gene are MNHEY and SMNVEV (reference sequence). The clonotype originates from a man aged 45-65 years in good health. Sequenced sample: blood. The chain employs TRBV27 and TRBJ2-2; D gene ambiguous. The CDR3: CASSLRLGDTGELFF. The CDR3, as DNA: TGTGCCAGCAGTTTACGGCTGGGCGACACCGGGGAGCTGTTTTTT.